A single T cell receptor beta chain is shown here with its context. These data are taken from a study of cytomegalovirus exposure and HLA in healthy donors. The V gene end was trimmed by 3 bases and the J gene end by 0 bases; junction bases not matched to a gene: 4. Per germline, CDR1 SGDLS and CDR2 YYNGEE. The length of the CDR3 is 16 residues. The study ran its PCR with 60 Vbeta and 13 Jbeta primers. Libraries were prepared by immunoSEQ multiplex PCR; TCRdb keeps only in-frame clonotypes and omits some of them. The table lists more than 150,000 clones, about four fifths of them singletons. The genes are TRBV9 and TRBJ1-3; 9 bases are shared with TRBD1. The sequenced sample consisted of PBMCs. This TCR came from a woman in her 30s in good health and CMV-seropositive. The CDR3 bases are TGTGCCAGCAGCGGACAGGGGGGATACTCTGGAAACACCATATATTTT. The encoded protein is CASSGQGGYSGNTIYF.